The rows below give T cell receptor beta chains drawn from one sample of a study of CD8 T cells in Susac syndrome. TCRdb independently ran MiXCR on the immunoSEQ multiplex PCR reads; one entry per CDR3 protein. This table holds around 170,000 distinct CDR3 sequences, 95% found once. Sequencing was carried out using CD8+ T cells from PBMCs. All receptors derive from a human donor with Susac syndrome. Each CDR3 is given without its conserved first and last residue. Each record gives: CDR3 length, V gene, CDR3 protein.

len: 9; v_gene: TRBV6-2/TRBV6-3; CDR3aa: ASTALGEQF
len: 11; v_gene: TRBV9; CDR3aa: ASSDRPNQPQH
len: 15; v_gene: TRBV4-1; CDR3aa: ASSQELVLDRPYEQY
len: 13; v_gene: TRBV7-9; CDR3aa: ASSPLGGGTDTQY
len: 13; v_gene: TRBV7-6; CDR3aa: ASSLGQGTDNEQF
len: 12; v_gene: TRBV7-9; CDR3aa: ASSPGQLNEKLF
len: 16; v_gene: TRBV9; CDR3aa: ASSVDPSGTAPDWGYT
len: 11; v_gene: TRBV9; CDR3aa: ASSVDLSETQY
len: 11; v_gene: TRBV18; CDR3aa: ASSLGRSYEQY
len: 11; v_gene: TRBV27; CDR3aa: ASSLSPGSEQF
len: 13; v_gene: TRBV7-9; CDR3aa: ASSPRTDSTDTQY
len: 17; v_gene: TRBV3-1; CDR3aa: ASSHDPGTVVSGANVLT
len: 15; v_gene: TRBV24-1; CDR3aa: ATSDSSGWSSYNEQF
len: 10; v_gene: TRBV30; CDR3aa: AWSRFDTEAF
len: 12; v_gene: TRBV12-5; CDR3aa: ASAQYDIWNEQF
len: 14; v_gene: TRBV5-1; CDR3aa: ASSLPTAQAKNIQY
len: 11; v_gene: TRBV7-7; CDR3aa: ASSLDRGNEQF
len: 14; v_gene: TRBV28; CDR3aa: ASSLNGGPSTDTQY
len: 13; v_gene: TRBV27; CDR3aa: ASSPYRETNYGYT
len: 13; v_gene: TRBV5-4; CDR3aa: ASSLQTGANYGYT
len: 13; v_gene: TRBV11-2; CDR3aa: ASSPDRGRGYEQY
len: 10; v_gene: TRBV5-1; CDR3aa: ASSAPTEGYT
len: 10; v_gene: TRBV30; CDR3aa: AWSTSLPEQY
len: 14; v_gene: TRBV27; CDR3aa: ASSPAGLAGEGEQF
len: 16; v_gene: TRBV15; CDR3aa: ATSGTGTGTIPNEKLF
len: 10; v_gene: TRBV20-1; CDR3aa: SARVSQETQY
len: 13; v_gene: TRBV18; CDR3aa: ASSSREAPKETQY
len: 15; v_gene: TRBV23-1; CDR3aa: ASSPLRQGASSHEQF